The sequence of this T cell receptor beta chain was determined in a study of blood T cells in healthy people across ages. The CDR3 has 13 residues. Trimming removed 2 bases from V and 2 bases from J, with 7 bases in between. Germline V lookup: CDR1 MDHEN, CDR2 SYDVKM. A second PCR, run for roughly 7 to 11 cycles, used a sample-barcoded 5' primer plus a J-beta primer mix. All cDNA molecules were each tagged by a template-switch adaptor with 12 random nucleotides. MiXCR was run by TCRdb on the 5' RACE reads, yielding one entry per CDR3 protein. This sample has nearly 800,000 distinct CDR3 sequences, with just under 25% found just once. This clonotype was recorded many times. These sequences were also reported in another study, on T cells of mothers and their children. Per that study: From each mother came over 9 million TCR beta CDR3 reads, and from each child came about 3 million.

J is TRBJ2-7 and V is TRBV28; D is uncertain. The TCR was taken from a boy aged 10-17 years in good health. Material: blood. The CDR3 nucleotides are TGTGCCAGCAGTTTAGGCAGCACCTACGAGCAGTACTTC. It encodes CASSLGSTYEQYF.